This T cell receptor beta chain was identified during a study of identifying expanded T cells in peripheral blood. During the collection period, no donor immune events like infections were recorded. Turning to this clone: The antigen is unknown.

Study-wide results and caveats: Clone count variance between roughly 2-week samples rose with total template count. Differentially abundant clones: around 1.1 between replicates, around 17 at two to three weeks, 19 to 20 at four.

The data were produced by immunoSEQ multiplex PCR, yet TCRdb's version contains in-frame clones alone and is incomplete. Of around 68,000 clones in the sample, 87% were seen once. Germline V gene lookup returns CDR1 SGHTA and CDR2 FQGNSA. This CDR3 is 16 amino acids long. The V gene lost 1 base and the J gene lost 2 bases, with 13 bases spanning the gap. Sequencing was performed on blood. This sequence was found in a person between 18 and 75 years old in good health. The chain uses TRBV7-2 and TRBJ2-3; possible D gene TRBD2, 5 bases. The CDR3 spells CASSLGSGYPTDTQYF. The DNA of the CDR3 is TGTGCCAGCAGCTTAGGGAGCGGCTACCCCACAGATACGCAGTATTTT.